This T cell receptor (beta chain) came from a study of shared clonotypes between healthy human individuals. Study-level points and caveats: Relative to clonotypes present in all four donors, those not shared had lower generation probabilities.

For this clone: Antigen: not known.

As defined, naive CD8 cells were CD45RO-negative and positively selected for CCR7, with terminally differentiated effector memory CD45RA+ cells excluded. The protocol was immunoSEQ multiplex PCR, while the TCRdb copy is restricted to in-frame clones and leaves out a portion. The sample shows approximately 740,000 clones, approximately 92% of them seen only once. Sequenced sample: naive CD8+ T cells sorted from blood. This clonotype originated in a man aged 30 to 45 in good health.

CDR3 amino acids: CASSKRPQGPTTGELFF. Here the CDR3 DNA reads TGTGCCAGCAGTAAGCGACCTCAGGGGCCCACCACCGGGGAGCTGTTTTTT. V and J are TRBV27 and TRBJ2-2, with TRBD1 as a possible D gene (6 bases). V shed 5 bases and J shed 4 bases, with 20 bases lying between them. CDR1 and CDR2 (germline): MNHEY, SMNVEV (reference sequence). The CDR3 extends over 17 amino acids.